This T cell receptor beta chain was identified in a study of blood T cell repertoires in COVID-19 (dated by TCRdb to the early 2020s). Turning to the overall study: The collaborator samples originated in the United States, Italy and Spain and spanned the acute and convalescent phases of COVID-19. Samples came from the ongoing ImmuneRACE study (first 160 participants) plus 1,254 subjects from 6 global collaborators. The repertoires were released in a freely available public database intended as a resource for research on the immune response to SARS-CoV-2. A de-identified subject ID, COVID-19 status, age in years and sex were almost always included in the sample metadata. The material from the prospective study consisted of cDNA or gDNA derived from T cells, B-cell-depleted T cells, or PBMCs. Where HLA class I and class II types were available, the types were taken from metadata supplied by the sample provider, not from assay-based typing. Deeply sampled blood TCRbeta repertoires from subjects exposed to, actively infected with, or recovered from COVID-19 were included in the dataset. Findings and caveats that apply to the study as a whole: Clinical and demographic metadata were provided uncurated, with the amount varying by source and participant.

The count of this clone is one. It has no known antigen specificity. No per-base quality is available; no much larger clone lies one base away. Whole blood was collected in K2EDTA tubes by collaborating institutions according to the institutions' own protocols. Collaborator samples were shipped for TCRbeta analysis as frozen whole blood, isolated PBMCs, or DNA extracted from either sample type. Reading the germline V gene (reference sequence) gives CDR1 LNHDA and CDR2 SQIVND. V is trimmed back by 6 bases and J by 3 bases, and the junction contains 7 bases that no gene match accounts for. The CDR3 sequence holds 15 residues, the cysteine and phenylalanine included. CDR3 DNA only is kept here, 45 bases in frame from base 1. The immunoSEQ Assay, a bias-controlled multiplex PCR, was used to amplify TCRbeta CDR3 regions from genomic DNA. In the source study's methods: Nucleated cell counts per sample were estimated from amplification of reference gene primers within the assay. Sequence reads were collapsed and filtered to measure the absolute abundance of every unique TCRbeta CDR3 rearrangement. For each sample, productive Simpson clonality was calculated as the square root of Simpson's diversity index over productive rearrangements. TCRdb's version of the immuneACCESS table is confined to in-frame rearrangements and falls short of the full clone set. An unresolved V gene accounts for under half of the shortfall where checked; the remainder is of unknown origin. Clone size and V and J calls were adopted from that table, with D and trimming inferred from the DNA. This sample has hundreds of thousands of clones in its table, and 82% of those were observed once. Jointly, the top ten make up approximately 4.9% of the sample.

The TCR sequence derives from an elderly woman with active or convalescent COVID-19. This receptor chain uses TRBV19 and TRBJ1-4, with 7 bases aligning to TRBD1. Material: peripheral blood. The CDR3: CASSGQAVANEKLFF. In nucleotide form, the sequence is TGTGCCAGTAGCGGACAGGCCGTAGCTAATGAAAAACTGTTTTTT. The CDR3, completed at both ends by the reference TRBV19 and TRBJ1-4 genes, gives the full variable domain DGGITQSPKYLFRKEGQNVTLSCEQNLNHDAMYWYRQDPGQGLRLIYYSQIVNDFQKGDIAEGYSVSREKKESFPLTVTSAQKNPTAFYLCASSGQAVANEKLFFGSGTQLSVL.